This T cell receptor (beta chain) was obtained from a study of shared clonotypes between healthy human individuals. CD45RO-negative CD8 cells positively selected for CCR7 made up the naive population, which excluded terminally differentiated effector memory CD45RA+ cells. A note on this clone: The antigen remains unidentified.

J gave up 2 bases and V 0 bases, and 1 base lay outside the gene matches. The germline V gene has CDR1 LGHNA and CDR2 YSLEER. The CDR3 extends over 15 amino acids. Measured with immunoSEQ multiplex PCR; TCRdb has only the in-frame clones, and not every one. The table shows some 2,000,000 clones, with over 85% occurring only once. Notes on the study in general: An expected dependence of interdonor clonotype sharing on sequencing depth was noted. Around 5% of naive CD4 clonotypes were shared across a handful of donors.

This chain uses TRBV4-3 with TRBJ2-7, with 10 bases fitting TRBD2. The receptor was derived from a man between 18 and 35 years old in good health. Sequenced input: naive CD8+ T cells sorted from blood. Here the CDR3 reads CASSQDTSGAYEQYF. The CDR3 nucleotides are TGCGCCAGCAGCCAAGACACTAGCGGGGCCTACGAGCAGTACTTC.